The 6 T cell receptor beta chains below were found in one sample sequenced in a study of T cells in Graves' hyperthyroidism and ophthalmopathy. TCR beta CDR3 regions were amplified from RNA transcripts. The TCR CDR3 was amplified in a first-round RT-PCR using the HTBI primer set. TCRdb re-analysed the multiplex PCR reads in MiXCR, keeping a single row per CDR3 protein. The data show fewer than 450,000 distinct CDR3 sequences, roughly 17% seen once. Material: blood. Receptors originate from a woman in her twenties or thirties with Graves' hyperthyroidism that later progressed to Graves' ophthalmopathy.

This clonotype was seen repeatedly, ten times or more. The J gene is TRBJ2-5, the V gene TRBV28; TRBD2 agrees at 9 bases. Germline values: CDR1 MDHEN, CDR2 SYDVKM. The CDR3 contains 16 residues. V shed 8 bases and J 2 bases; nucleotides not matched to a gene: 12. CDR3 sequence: CASGGIAGVGQETQYF. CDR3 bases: TGTGCCAGCGGGGGGATAGCGGGAGTGGGGCAAGAGACCCAGTACTTC.

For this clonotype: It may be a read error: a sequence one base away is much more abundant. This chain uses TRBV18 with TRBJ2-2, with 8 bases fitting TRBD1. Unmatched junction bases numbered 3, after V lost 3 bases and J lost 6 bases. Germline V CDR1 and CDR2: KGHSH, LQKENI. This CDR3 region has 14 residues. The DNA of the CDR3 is TGTGCCAGCTCACCGTCAGGGGGCCCCGGGGAGCTGTTTTTT. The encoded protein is CASSPSGGPGELFF. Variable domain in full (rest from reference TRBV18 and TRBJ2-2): NAGVMQNPRHLVRRRGQEARLRCSPMKGHSHVYWYRQLPEEGLKFMVYLQKENIIDESGMPKERFSAEFPKEGPSILRIQQVVRGDSAAYFCASSPSGGPGELFFGEGSRLTVL.

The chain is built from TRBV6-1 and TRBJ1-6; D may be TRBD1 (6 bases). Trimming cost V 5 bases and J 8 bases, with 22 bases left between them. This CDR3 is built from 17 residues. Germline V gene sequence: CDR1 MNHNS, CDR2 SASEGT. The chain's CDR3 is CASSPSGAGEEDSPLHF. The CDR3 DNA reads TGTGCCAGCAGTCCCTCAGGGGCCGGAGAGGAGGATTCACCCCTCCACTTT.

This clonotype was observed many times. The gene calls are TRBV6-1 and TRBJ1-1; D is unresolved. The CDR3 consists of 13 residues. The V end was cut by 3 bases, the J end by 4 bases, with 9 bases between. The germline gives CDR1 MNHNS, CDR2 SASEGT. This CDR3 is CASSDGIGTEAFF. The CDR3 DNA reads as TGTGCCAGCAGTGATGGGATTGGCACTGAAGCTTTCTTT.

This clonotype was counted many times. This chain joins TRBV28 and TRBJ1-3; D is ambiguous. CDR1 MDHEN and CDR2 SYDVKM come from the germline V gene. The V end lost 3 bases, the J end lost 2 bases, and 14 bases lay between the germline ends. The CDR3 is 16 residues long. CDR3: CASSFLMGRAGNTIYF. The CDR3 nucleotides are TGTGCCAGCAGTTTCTTGATGGGTCGTGCTGGAAACACCATATATTTT.

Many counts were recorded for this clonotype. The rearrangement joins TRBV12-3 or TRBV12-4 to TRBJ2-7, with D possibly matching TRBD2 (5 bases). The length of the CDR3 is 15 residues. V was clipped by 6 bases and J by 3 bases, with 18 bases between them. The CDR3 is CASSLGGGAGYEQYF. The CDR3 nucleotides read TGTGCCAGCAGCCTGGGTGGAGGAGCCGGCTACGAGCAGTACTTC.